Following are 18 T cell receptor beta chains from one sample sequenced in a study of beta chain features in type 1 diabetes. cDNA synthesis used the whole RNA isolate, giving expressed TCRB sequences. The assay was immunoSEQ multiplex PCR, and TCRdb's table has in-frame clones only and misses some. The data hold approximately 250,000 clones, with about 10% observed a single time. Source material: naive CD4+ T cells from blood. These receptor sequences come from a woman aged 18-29 years in good health.

V is TRBV9 and J is TRBJ2-7; the D gene is possibly TRBD2 (6 bases). This CDR3 spans 15 amino acids. Germline lookup yields CDR1 SGDLS and CDR2 YYNGEE. Deletions cut 4 bases from V and 2 bases from J, with 16 bases between. In DNA, the CDR3 is TGTGCCAGCAGCCCCAGACGGGGGACGACCTACGAGCAGTACTTC. The encoded protein is CASSPRRGTTYEQYF.

The table lists this clone with a few counts. V usage is TRBV14 and J usage is TRBJ1-2; D not resolved. The CDR3 length is 13 residues. CDR1 and CDR2 (germline): SGHDN, FVKESK. Trimming left V 4 bases short and J 3 bases short, with 9 bases between. The CDR3 loop is CASSPGLDYGYTF. CDR3 sequence (DNA): TGTGCCAGCAGCCCCGGTTTGGACTATGGCTACACCTTC.

V and J are TRBV30 and TRBJ2-1; 9 bases agree with TRBD1. Germline CDR1 reads GTSNPN; CDR2 reads SVGIG (reference sequence). The CDR3 is 16 residues long. J was trimmed by 4 bases and V by 6 bases; bases with no gene match: 13. CDR3 coding DNA: TGTGCCTGCTCCTTTAAACCGGGACAGGGTTACAATGAGCAGTTCTTC. Protein: CACSFKPGQGYNEQFF. The whole variable domain, remainder taken from reference TRBV30 and TRBJ2-1, is SQTIHQWPATLVQPVGSPLSLECTVEGTSNPNLYWYRQAAGRGLQLLFYSVGIGQISSEVPQNLSASRPQDRQFILSSKKLLLSDSGFYLCACSFKPGQGYNEQFFGPGTRLTVL.

The chain joins TRBV2 to TRBJ1-5, with TRBD1 as a possible D gene (6 bases). The germline V gene encodes CDR1 SNHLY and CDR2 FYNNEI. V was clipped by 1 base and J by 6 bases, with 13 bases between them. The CDR3 loop spans 15 amino acids. The CDR3 DNA follows: TGTGCCAGCAGTGAAGGCCGGGGAGGGGGTCAGCCCCAGCATTTT. The encoded protein is CASSEGRGGGQPQHF.

The DNA for the CDR3 is TGTGCCAGCGTAGGGCAGGGGAACACTGAAGCTTTCTTT. Translated, it gives CASVGQGNTEAFF. The chain employs TRBV2 and TRBJ1-1; tentatively, D is TRBD1 (5 bases). The V end was cut by 8 bases, the J end by 1 base, with 11 bases between. This CDR3 comprises 13 residues. From germline, CDR1 is SNHLY and CDR2 FYNNEI.

This clone was observed a few times. The chain carries TRBV28 and TRBJ1-4; TRBD1 is a possible D gene (6 bases). V lost 2 bases to trimming and J lost 1 base, with 8 bases between them. CDR3 length: 15 amino acids. CDR1 MDHEN and CDR2 SYDVKM come from the germline V gene. Here the CDR3 DNA reads TGTGCCAGCAGTTTACTGGGACAAACTAATGAAAAACTGTTTTTT. As protein: CASSLLGQTNEKLFF.

The CDR3 loop reads CASSLPRSGRASNEQFF. For the CDR3, the DNA is TGTGCCAGCAGCTTACCTCGTAGCGGGAGGGCGAGTAATGAGCAGTTCTTC. The chain uses TRBV7-9 and TRBJ2-1; 11 bases align to TRBD2. This CDR3 comprises 17 residues. The trim removed 2 bases at V and 7 bases at J, leaving 10 bases unmatched. Germline loops: CDR1 SEHNR, CDR2 FQNEAQ (reference sequence).

This clone was observed a few times. This chain uses TRBV30 with TRBJ2-7; 10 positions agree with TRBD2. The ends lost 1 base at V and 1 base at J; junction bases unmatched: 4. Per the germline V gene, CDR1 is GTSNPN and CDR2 is SVGIG (reference sequence). The CDR3 contains 15 residues. The DNA of the CDR3 is TGTGCCTGGAGTGCCTTAGCGGGAGGATCCTACGAGCAGTACTTC. This sequence encodes CAWSALAGGSYEQYF.

In this sample, this clone turned up once. The chain links TRBV6-1 to TRBJ1-1; tentatively, D is TRBD1 (6 bases). The CDR3 totals 14 residues. Germline values: CDR1 MNHNS, CDR2 SASEGT. Trimming removed 6 bases at V and 6 bases at J, with 17 bases between. CDR3 DNA sequence: TGTGCCAGCAGCGAACAGGGAAGGTTGGCTGAAGCTTTCTTT. Its protein is CASSEQGRLAEAFF.

The CDR3 nucleotides are TGTGCCAGCAGCCAAGCGGGGGGGCCTTGGAATGAGCAGTTCTTC. Protein product: CASSQAGGPWNEQFF. This sequence joins TRBV14 and TRBJ2-1; 8 nucleotides line up with TRBD2. Germline trimming cut 1 base from V and 7 bases from J; bases unmatched to any gene: 6. This CDR3 spans 15 amino acids. Germline V gene data show CDR1 as SGHDN and CDR2 as FVKESK.

Only a few counts were recorded for this clone. The chain carries TRBV28 and TRBJ1-4, with TRBD1 matching 7 bases. Germline CDR1 is MDHEN and CDR2 is SYDVKM. V dropped 5 bases and J dropped 3; count of bases not matched to a gene: 6. CDR3 length: 15 amino acids. The CDR3 region is CASSGRDSSNEKLFF. DNA for the CDR3: TGTGCCAGCAGTGGACGGGACAGCTCTAATGAAAAACTGTTTTTT.

The V and J genes are TRBV7-2 and TRBJ1-2; the D gene is possibly TRBD1 (6 bases). Trimming shortened V by 5 bases and J by 9 bases, and 19 bases separated the two germline ends. The CDR3 spans 14 residues. Looked up from germline, CDR1 is SGHTA and CDR2 is FQGNSA. CDR3 region: CASSAGGTGKSYTF. CDR3 DNA: TGTGCCAGCAGCGCGGGGGGAACAGGGAAGAGCTACACCTTC.

The chain uses TRBV29-1 and TRBJ1-5; weak D call: TRBD1 (5 bases). Per germline, CDR1 SQVTM and CDR2 ANQGSEA. Trimming stripped 5 bases from V and 0 bases from J, with 11 bases between. This CDR3 region has 14 residues. CDR3 bases: TGCAGCGTTCGTCTGGGGGGTAGCAATCAGCCCCAGCATTTT. Translating gives CSVRLGGSNQPQHF.

This clone occurred a few times. The chain is built from TRBV4-1 and TRBJ1-2, with TRBD1 matching 11 bases. Unmatched junction bases numbered 3, after V lost 1 base and J lost 5 bases. The CDR3 totals 15 residues. The V gene's germline CDR1 is MGHRA and CDR2 YSYEKL. The CDR3 DNA follows: TGCGCCAGCAGCCAAGTTGGGGACAGGGGGTATGGCTACACCTTC. Encoded protein: CASSQVGDRGYGYTF.

The V and J genes are TRBV27 and TRBJ1-1; D is unclear. Germline CDR1 is MNHEY and CDR2 is SMNVEV (reference sequence). The CDR3 is made up of 14 amino acids. V was trimmed by 5 bases and J by 4 bases, leaving 14 bases between them. CDR3 in amino acids: CASSARIEGTEAFF. The DNA of the CDR3 is TGTGCCAGCAGTGCACGCATTGAGGGCACTGAAGCTTTCTTT.

The chain joins TRBV6-6 to TRBJ2-7; 8 bases match TRBD1. Trimming removed 7 bases from V and 6 bases from J; junction bases left unmatched: 5. The CDR3 length is 12 residues. The germline V gene encodes CDR1 MNHNY and CDR2 SVGAGI (reference sequence). The CDR3: CASNGQGFEQYF. The CDR3 nucleotides are TGTGCCAGCAACGGACAGGGTTTCGAGCAGTACTTC.

The J gene is TRBJ1-2, the V gene TRBV7-9; no firm D call. Trimming took 6 bases from V and 2 from J, leaving 7 bases between them. CDR3 length: 12 amino acids. The germline gives CDR1 SEHNR, CDR2 FQNEAQ (reference sequence). The CDR3 loop is CASRAGNYGYTF. In DNA form, the CDR3 reads TGTGCCAGCAGGGCCGGGAACTATGGCTACACCTTC.

V and J are TRBV5-8 and TRBJ1-5; no reliable D call. Trimming took 3 bases from V and 0 from J, leaving 7 bases between them. This CDR3 contains 14 residues. Germline V gene data show CDR1 as SGHTS and CDR2 as YDEGEE. CDR3 loop: CASSWQVSNQPQHF. The DNA of the CDR3 is TGTGCCAGCAGCTGGCAGGTTAGCAATCAGCCCCAGCATTTT.